Listed below are T cell receptor beta chains from one sample, sequenced in a study of blood T cell repertoires in COVID-19. Some clones are missing from TCRdb's copy, which holds only in-frame ones; the method was immunoSEQ multiplex PCR. This table holds about 24,000 clones, roughly 87% found once. Input material: peripheral blood. The receptor source for this set is a human donor in a cohort sampled during active COVID-19. Each CDR3 is given with its conserved first and last residue. A D gene is named only where the DNA matches it firmly. Size values are once, few and many counts, or a class for expanded clones, and some rows have none.

clone size,J gene,V gene,D gene,CDR3 DNA,CDR3 protein
once,TRBJ1-1,TRBV28,TRBD1,TGTGCCAGCAGGTGGGGGACAGCCTCGAACACTGAAGCTTTCTTT,CASRWGTASNTEAFF
.,TRBJ2-7,TRBV6-5,TRBD1,TGTGCCAGCAGTTGGACAGGTACCTACGAGCAGTACTTC,CASSWTGTYEQYF
.,TRBJ1-5,TRBV28,TRBD1,TGTGCCAGCAGAATAAACAGGGGGAATCAGCCCCAGCATTTT,CASRINRGNQPQHF
.,TRBJ2-2,TRBV5-1,TRBD1,TGCGCCAGCAGCCCAGGACAGGGTTCGGGTTCCGCCGGGGAGCTGTTTTTT,CASSPGQGSGSAGELFF
.,TRBJ2-1,TRBV6-6,.,TGTGCCAGCAGTACCGGTGACAATGAGCAGTTCTTC,CASSTGDNEQFF
.,TRBJ1-2,TRBV7-2,TRBD1,TGTGCCAGCAGCTCCACAGGGGGAAACTATGGCTACACCTTC,CASSSTGGNYGYTF
.,TRBJ2-1,TRBV15,TRBD2,TGTGCCACCAGCAGAGATAGCGGGAGGGCCGACGGTGAGCAGTTCTTC,CATSRDSGRADGEQFF
.,TRBJ1-5,TRBV15,.,TGTGCCACCAGCAGAGACGGGAATCAGCCCCAGCATTTT,CATSRDGNQPQHF
.,TRBJ2-3,TRBV5-5,TRBD1,TGTGCCAGCAGCTTTGAGACAGGGTCCGATACGCAGTATTTT,CASSFETGSDTQYF
.,TRBJ2-5,TRBV27,.,TGTGCCAGCAGTAAGTTATCCCTCTCGGGACTCCCGGAGGAGCAAGAGACCCAGTACTTC,CASSKLSLSGLPEEQETQYF
once,TRBJ2-5,TRBV28,.,TGTGCCAGCAGTTCACAGCTTCAAGAGACCCAGTACTTC,CASSSQLQETQYF
.,TRBJ2-3,TRBV19,.,TGTGCCAGTAGTACGAGGGGGACCAGCACAGATACGCAGTATTTT,CASSTRGTSTDTQYF
.,TRBJ1-5,TRBV27,.,TGTGCCAGCAGTTTTAACAATCAGCCCCAGCATTTT,CASSFNNQPQHF
.,TRBJ1-2,TRBV6-2/TRBV6-3,TRBD1,TGTGCCAGCAGTTATCGGGCAGGGGGTTCTCGCAACTATGGCTACACCTTC,CASSYRAGGSRNYGYTF
.,TRBJ2-5,TRBV7-3,.,TGTGCCAGCAGCTTAAATTCTGGGGCAGGGGAGACCCAGTACTTC,CASSLNSGAGETQYF
.,TRBJ2-1,TRBV7-8,TRBD2,TGTGCCAGCAGACCGAAGACTAGCGGGGGGATGAGCTCCTACAATGAGCAGTTCTTC,CASRPKTSGGMSSYNEQFF
.,TRBJ1-1,TRBV9,.,TGTGCCAGCAGCGAGGCAGGGGCAGCGAACACTGAAGCTTTCTTT,CASSEAGAANTEAFF
.,TRBJ2-5,TRBV6-1,TRBD1,TGTGCCAGCAGTGAGGACAGGGCACCTACTCAAGAGACCCAGTACTTC,CASSEDRAPTQETQYF
few,TRBJ1-4,TRBV5-1,.,TGCGCCAGCAGCTCGGTGGTTGATAATGAAAAACTGTTTTTT,CASSSVVDNEKLFF
once,TRBJ2-4,TRBV4-2,TRBD2,TGTGCCAGCAGTGGACTAGCGGGAGGGCCAGCCAAAAACATTCAGTACTTC,CASSGLAGGPAKNIQYF
.,TRBJ1-2,TRBV12-3/TRBV12-4,.,TGTGCCAGCAGTTTTCAGGGGAACTATGGCTACACCTTC,CASSFQGNYGYTF
.,TRBJ2-5,TRBV7-9,.,TGTGCCAGCAACAAAGACACTACCCAAGAGACCCAGTACTTC,CASNKDTTQETQYF
.,TRBJ1-1,TRBV5-1,TRBD1,TGCGCCAGCAGCTTGTCTCCGGGACAGGACACTGAAGCTTTCTTT,CASSLSPGQDTEAFF
.,TRBJ1-6,TRBV28,.,TGTGCCAGCAGCCCCGGACAGTCTAATTCACCCCTCCACTTT,CASSPGQSNSPLHF
.,TRBJ1-3,TRBV19,TRBD1,TGTGCCAGTTCTGGACAGGGATTGCGGAAAGGAAACACCATATATTTT,CASSGQGLRKGNTIYF
.,TRBJ1-6,TRBV18,.,TGTGCCAGCTCACCGACTTGGGGGGGGCATGTTGATTCACCCCTCCACTTT,CASSPTWGGHVDSPLHF
.,TRBJ1-5,TRBV7-9,.,TGTGCCAGCAGCCCTAACAATCAGCCCCAGCATTTT,CASSPNNQPQHF
few,TRBJ1-3,TRBV3-1/TRBV3-2,.,TGTGCCAGCAGCCATGTCCAGGGGAGCTCTGGAAACACCATATATTTT,CASSHVQGSSGNTIYF
.,TRBJ2-7,TRBV4-3,TRBD2,TGCGCCAGCAGCCAAGGGACTAGCGGGCCTTACGAGCAGTACTTC,CASSQGTSGPYEQYF
once,TRBJ1-4,TRBV5-1,TRBD1,TGCGCCAGCAGCCCCCCGGACAGGGGAGGAGTGAATGAAAAACTGTTTTTT,CASSPPDRGGVNEKLFF
.,TRBJ2-5,TRBV11-1,.,TGTGCCAGCAGCTTACGTTCAAGGAGACAAGAGACCCAGTACTTC,CASSLRSRRQETQYF
.,TRBJ1-1,TRBV10-3,TRBD1,TGTGCCATCAGCGACCGGGACAGGGGGAGAACTGAAGCTTTCTTT,CAISDRDRGRTEAFF
.,TRBJ2-1,TRBV19,.,TGTGCCAGTAGACCGGTATTCGGGCAGGGGCGCTACAATGAGCAGTTCTTC,CASRPVFGQGRYNEQFF
.,TRBJ2-3,TRBV24-1,.,TGTGCCACCAGTTTGGGCCGGTGGGCTACAGATACGCAGTATTTT,CATSLGRWATDTQYF
.,TRBJ1-2,TRBV5-8,TRBD1,TGTGCCAGCAGCTTCCACTCCGGGACAGGGAACTGGGATGGCTACACCTTC,CASSFHSGTGNWDGYTF
.,TRBJ2-1,TRBV5-1,.,TGCGCCAGCAGCGTCCCGACAGACAATGAGCAGTTCTTC,CASSVPTDNEQFF
.,TRBJ2-5,TRBV4-2,TRBD2,TGTGCCAGCAGCCAAGGAGGGAGGGACCAAGAGACCCAGTACTTC,CASSQGGRDQETQYF
.,TRBJ1-2,TRBV7-2,.,TGTGCCAGCAGCTTAGGGGAGGGGCCGGGTTATTATGGCTACACCTTC,CASSLGEGPGYYGYTF
.,TRBJ1-3,TRBV18,TRBD1,TGTGCCAGCTCACGCGGACAGGTCCGCAACTCTGGAAACACCATATATTTT,CASSRGQVRNSGNTIYF
.,TRBJ1-2,TRBV9,.,TGTGCCAGCAGCGTAGATCCCCTCCCCCTCTATGGCTACACCTTC,CASSVDPLPLYGYTF
.,TRBJ2-3,TRBV10-1,TRBD2,TGCGCCAGCAGTGAGTTTTTATGGACTAGCGGGGGAGGGACAGATACGCAGTATTTT,CASSEFLWTSGGGTDTQYF
.,TRBJ2-2,TRBV9,.,TGTGCCAGCAGCTCCACTTCGGGACATAACACCGGGGAGCTGTTTTTT,CASSSTSGHNTGELFF
.,TRBJ2-1,TRBV5-1,TRBD2,TGCGCCAGCAGCCCGGAGGTAGCGGGGGTCTACAATGAGCAGTTCTTC,CASSPEVAGVYNEQFF
.,TRBJ2-7,TRBV3-1/TRBV3-2,TRBD1,TGTGCCAGCAGCCCGTCAGGGGGATCCACCTACGAGCAGTACTTC,CASSPSGGSTYEQYF
once,TRBJ2-3,TRBV11-2,TRBD2,TGTGCCAGCAGCTTAGGCCCGGGACTAGCGGGGATTTGGGATACGCAGTATTTT,CASSLGPGLAGIWDTQYF
.,TRBJ2-2,TRBV28,.,TGTGCCGCCGCTGCCAGCGGAGGGAACACCGGGGAGCTGTTTTTT,CAAAASGGNTGELFF
.,TRBJ2-7,TRBV7-2,.,TGTGCCAGCAGCCCTGGAGGGATTGGCGCCTACGAGCAGTACTTC,CASSPGGIGAYEQYF
.,TRBJ2-3,TRBV4-1,.,TGCGCCAGCAGCCAAGGTTTGGGCAGGGGCACAGATACGCAGTATTTT,CASSQGLGRGTDTQYF
.,TRBJ1-1,TRBV5-4,.,TGTGCCAGCAGCTTCCAGGGGATGGTCACTGAAGCTTTCTTT,CASSFQGMVTEAFF
.,TRBJ2-1,TRBV24-1,.,TGTGCCACCAGTGAGGCGGCGTGGAGAGGATACAATGAGCAGTTCTTC,CATSEAAWRGYNEQFF